The 2 T cell receptor beta chains below were found in one sample sequenced in a study of cytomegalovirus exposure and HLA in healthy donors. With 60 Vbeta and 13 Jbeta primers, the PCR was carried out. The method was immunoSEQ multiplex PCR; TCRdb's version includes in-frame clones alone and lacks a portion of them. Here the sample spans around 89,000 clones, around 85% being singletons. The sample comprised PBMCs. The receptors stem from a girl aged 2 to 9 in good health and CMV-seropositive.

This clone was recorded a few times. The chain recombines TRBV30 with TRBJ2-2, with 10 bases aligning to TRBD1. This CDR3 contains 18 residues. Losses at the gene ends were 0 bases for V and 10 bases for J; bases not matched to a gene: 17. Per the germline V gene, CDR1 is GTSNPN and CDR2 is SVGIG (reference sequence). In nucleotides, the CDR3 is TGTGCCTGGAGTGTGGGACAGGGGAGGACTCTTATAATCGAGGAGCTGTTTTTT. Translating it yields CAWSVGQGRTLIIEELFF.

The rearrangement joins TRBV29-1 to TRBJ1-1, with 9 bases that match TRBD1. The CDR3 sequence is 15 residues long. The V gene's germline CDR1 is SQVTM and CDR2 ANQGSEA. Losses at the gene ends were 1 base for V and 3 bases for J; bases not matched to a gene: 6. In DNA, the CDR3 is TGCAGCGTTGAAGGTGGGACAGGGCGTTACACTGAAGCTTTCTTT. Translated, it gives CSVEGGTGRYTEAFF.